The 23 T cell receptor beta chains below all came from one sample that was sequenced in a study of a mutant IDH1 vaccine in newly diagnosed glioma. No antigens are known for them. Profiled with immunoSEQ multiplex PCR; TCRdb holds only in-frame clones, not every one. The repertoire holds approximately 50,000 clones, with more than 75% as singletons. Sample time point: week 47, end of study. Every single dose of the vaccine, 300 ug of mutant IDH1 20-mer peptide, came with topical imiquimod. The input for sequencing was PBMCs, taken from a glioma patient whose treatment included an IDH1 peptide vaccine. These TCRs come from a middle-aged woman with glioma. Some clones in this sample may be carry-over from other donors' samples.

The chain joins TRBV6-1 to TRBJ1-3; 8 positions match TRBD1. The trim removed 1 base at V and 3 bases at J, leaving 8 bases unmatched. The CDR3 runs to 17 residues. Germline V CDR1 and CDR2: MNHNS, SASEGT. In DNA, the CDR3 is TGTGCCAGCAGTGAAGTCAACTCCGGACAGGGTGGAAACACCATATATTTT. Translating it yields CASSEVNSGQGGNTIYF.

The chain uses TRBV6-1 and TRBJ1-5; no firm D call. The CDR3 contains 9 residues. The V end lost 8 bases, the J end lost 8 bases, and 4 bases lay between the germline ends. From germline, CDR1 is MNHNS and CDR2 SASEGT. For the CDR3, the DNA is TGTGCCAGCGGGGAGCCCCAGCATTTT. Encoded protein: CASGEPQHF.

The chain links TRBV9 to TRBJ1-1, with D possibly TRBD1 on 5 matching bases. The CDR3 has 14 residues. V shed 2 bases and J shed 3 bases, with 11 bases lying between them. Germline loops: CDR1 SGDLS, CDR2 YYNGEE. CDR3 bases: TGTGCCAGCAGCGTGGTAGGGGTTGACACTGAAGCTTTCTTT. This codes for CASSVVGVDTEAFF. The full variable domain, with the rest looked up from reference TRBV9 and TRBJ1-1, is DSGVTQTPKHLITATGQRVTLRCSPRSGDLSVYWYQQSLDQGLQFLIQYYNGEERAKGNILERFSAQQFPDLHSELNLSSLELGDSALYFCASSVVGVDTEAFFGQGTRLTVV.

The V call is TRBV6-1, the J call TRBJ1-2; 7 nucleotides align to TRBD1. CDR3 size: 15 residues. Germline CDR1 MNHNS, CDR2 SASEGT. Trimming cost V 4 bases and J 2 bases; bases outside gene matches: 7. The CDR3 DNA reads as TGTGCCAGCAGTGTAAACAGGGGACCCAACTATGGCTACACCTTC. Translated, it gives CASSVNRGPNYGYTF.

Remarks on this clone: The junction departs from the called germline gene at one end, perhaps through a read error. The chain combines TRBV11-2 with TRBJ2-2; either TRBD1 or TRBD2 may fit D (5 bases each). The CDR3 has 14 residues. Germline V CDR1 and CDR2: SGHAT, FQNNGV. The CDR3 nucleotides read TGTGCCAGCAGCTTAGGGTCCTCTGCTGGGGGGCTGTTTTTT. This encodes CASSLGSSAGGLFF.

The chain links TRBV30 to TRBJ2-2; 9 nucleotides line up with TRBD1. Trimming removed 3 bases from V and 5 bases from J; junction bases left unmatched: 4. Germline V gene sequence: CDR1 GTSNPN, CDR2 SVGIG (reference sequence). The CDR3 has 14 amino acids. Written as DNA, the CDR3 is TGTGCCTGGAGGGGAGACAGGGGGACCGGGGAGCTGTTTTTT. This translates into CAWRGDRGTGELFF.

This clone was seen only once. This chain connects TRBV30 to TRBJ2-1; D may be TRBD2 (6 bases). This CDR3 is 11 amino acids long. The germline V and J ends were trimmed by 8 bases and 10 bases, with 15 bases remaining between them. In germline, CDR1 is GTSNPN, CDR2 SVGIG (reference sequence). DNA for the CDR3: TGTGCCAGCTTTTGGGGGGTGGAGCAGTTCTTC. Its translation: CASFWGVEQFF. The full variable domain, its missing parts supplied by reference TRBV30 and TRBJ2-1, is SQTIHQWPATLVQPVGSPLSLECTVEGTSNPNLYWYRQAAGRGLQLLFYSVGIGQISSEVPQNLSASRPQDRQFILSSKKLLLSDSGFYLCASFWGVEQFFGPGTRLTVL.

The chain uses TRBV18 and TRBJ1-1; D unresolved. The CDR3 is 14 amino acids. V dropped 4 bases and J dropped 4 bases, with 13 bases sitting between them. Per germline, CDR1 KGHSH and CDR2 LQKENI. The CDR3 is CASSLHGVSTEAFF. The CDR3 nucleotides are TGTGCCAGCTCACTGCACGGCGTGAGCACTGAAGCTTTCTTT. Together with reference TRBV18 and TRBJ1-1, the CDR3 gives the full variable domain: NAGVMQNPRHLVRRRGQEARLRCSPMKGHSHVYWYRQLPEEGLKFMVYLQKENIIDESGMPKERFSAEFPKEGPSILRIQQVVRGDSAAYFCASSLHGVSTEAFFGQGTRLTVV.

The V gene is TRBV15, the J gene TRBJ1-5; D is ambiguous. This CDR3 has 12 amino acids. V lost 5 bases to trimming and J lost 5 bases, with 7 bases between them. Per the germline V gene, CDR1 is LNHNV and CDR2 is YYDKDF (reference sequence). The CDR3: CATSSNHQPQHF. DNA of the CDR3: TGTGCCACCAGCTCAAACCATCAGCCCCAGCATTTT.

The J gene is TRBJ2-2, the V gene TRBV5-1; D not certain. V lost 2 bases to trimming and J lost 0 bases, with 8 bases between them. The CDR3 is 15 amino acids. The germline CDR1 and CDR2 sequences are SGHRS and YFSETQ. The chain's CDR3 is CASSLGNPNTGELFF. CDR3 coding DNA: TGCGCCAGCAGCTTAGGCAACCCGAACACCGGGGAGCTGTTTTTT.

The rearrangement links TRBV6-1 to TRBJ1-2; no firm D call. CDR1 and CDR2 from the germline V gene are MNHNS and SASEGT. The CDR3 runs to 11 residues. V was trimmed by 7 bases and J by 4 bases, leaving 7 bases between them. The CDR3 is CASTISYGYTF. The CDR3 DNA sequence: TGTGCCAGCACTATATCCTATGGCTACACCTTC.

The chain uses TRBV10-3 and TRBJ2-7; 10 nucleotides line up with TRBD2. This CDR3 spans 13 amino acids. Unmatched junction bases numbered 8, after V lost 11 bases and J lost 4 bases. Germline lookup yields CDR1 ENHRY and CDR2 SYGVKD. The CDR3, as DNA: TGTGCCTCCAGTGGGACTAGCGCATACGAGCAGTACTTC. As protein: CASSGTSAYEQYF.

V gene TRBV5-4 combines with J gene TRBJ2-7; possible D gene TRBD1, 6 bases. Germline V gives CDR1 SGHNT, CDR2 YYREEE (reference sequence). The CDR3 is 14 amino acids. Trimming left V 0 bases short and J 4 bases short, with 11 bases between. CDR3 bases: TGTGCCAGCAGCTTGGAAAACAGGGAATACGAGCAGTACTTC. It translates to CASSLENREYEQYF. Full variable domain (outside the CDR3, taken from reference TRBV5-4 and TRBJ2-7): ETGVTQSPTHLIKTRGQQVTLRCSSQSGHNTVSWYQQALGQGPQFIFQYYREEENGRGNFPPRFSGLQFPNYSSELNVNALELDDSALYLCASSLENREYEQYFGPGTRLTVT.

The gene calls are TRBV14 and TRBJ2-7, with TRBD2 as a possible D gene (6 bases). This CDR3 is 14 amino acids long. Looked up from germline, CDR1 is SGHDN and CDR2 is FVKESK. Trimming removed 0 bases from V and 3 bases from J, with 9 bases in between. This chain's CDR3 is CASSQEAGSYEQYF. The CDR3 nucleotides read TGTGCCAGCAGCCAAGAAGCGGGCAGCTACGAGCAGTACTTC.

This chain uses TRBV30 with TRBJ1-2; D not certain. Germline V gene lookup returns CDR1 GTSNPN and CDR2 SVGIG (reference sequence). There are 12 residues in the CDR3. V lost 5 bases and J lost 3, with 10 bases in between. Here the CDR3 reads CAWGPGDYGYTF. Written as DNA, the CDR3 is TGTGCCTGGGGACCCGGGGACTATGGCTACACCTTC.

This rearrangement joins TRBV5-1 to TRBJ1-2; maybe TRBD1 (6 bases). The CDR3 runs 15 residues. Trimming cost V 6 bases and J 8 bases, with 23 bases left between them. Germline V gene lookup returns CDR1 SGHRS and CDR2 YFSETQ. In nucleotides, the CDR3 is TGCGCCAGCAAACCCGTGTTGTGGGGGGCGGACGGCTACACCTTC. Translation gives CASKPVLWGADGYTF.

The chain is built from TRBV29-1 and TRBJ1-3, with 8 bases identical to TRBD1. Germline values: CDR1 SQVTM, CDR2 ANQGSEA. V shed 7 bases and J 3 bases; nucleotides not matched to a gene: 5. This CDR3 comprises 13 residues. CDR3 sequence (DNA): TGCAGCGCCTCAACAGGGGGTGGAAACACCATATATTTT. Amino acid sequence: CSASTGGGNTIYF.

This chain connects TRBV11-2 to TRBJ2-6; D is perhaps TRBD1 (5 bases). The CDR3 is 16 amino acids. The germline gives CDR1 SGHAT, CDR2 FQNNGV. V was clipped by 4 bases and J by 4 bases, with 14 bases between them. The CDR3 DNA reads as TGTGCCAGCAGCTATTCAGGGTTTCTGGGGGCCAACGTCCTGACTTTC. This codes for CASSYSGFLGANVLTF. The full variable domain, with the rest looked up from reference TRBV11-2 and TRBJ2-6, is EAGVAQSPRYKIIEKRQSVAFWCNPISGHATLYWYQQILGQGPKLLIQFQNNGVVDDSQLPKDRFSAERLKGVDSTLKIQPAKLEDSAVYLCASSYSGFLGANVLTFGAGSRLTVL.

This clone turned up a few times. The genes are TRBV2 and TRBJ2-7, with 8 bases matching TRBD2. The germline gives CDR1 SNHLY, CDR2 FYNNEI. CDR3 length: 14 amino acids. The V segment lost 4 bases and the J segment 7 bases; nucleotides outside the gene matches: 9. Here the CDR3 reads CASSVGTRGGEQYF. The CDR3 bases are TGTGCCAGCAGTGTTGGGACTAGAGGGGGGGAGCAGTACTTC.

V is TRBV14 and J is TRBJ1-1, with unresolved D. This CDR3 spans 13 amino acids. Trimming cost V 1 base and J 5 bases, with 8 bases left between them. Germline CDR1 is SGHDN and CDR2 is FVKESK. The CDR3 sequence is CASSQGPQTEAFF. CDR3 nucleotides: TGTGCCAGCAGCCAAGGTCCGCAGACTGAAGCTTTCTTT.

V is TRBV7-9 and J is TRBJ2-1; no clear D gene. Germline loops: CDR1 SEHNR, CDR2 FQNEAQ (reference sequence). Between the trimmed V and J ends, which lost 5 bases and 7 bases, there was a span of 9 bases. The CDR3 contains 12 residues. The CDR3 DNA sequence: TGTGCCAGCAGCCCGCTAAGAAATGAGCAGTTCTTC. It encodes CASSPLRNEQFF.

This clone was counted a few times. The CDR3 is CASSPGGGETQYF. The DNA for the CDR3 is TGCGCCAGCAGCCCCGGGGGCGGAGAGACCCAGTACTTC. This chain connects TRBV5-1 to TRBJ2-5, with D possibly being TRBD1 or TRBD2 (6 bases each). The CDR3 is made up of 13 amino acids. Germline V gene lookup returns CDR1 SGHRS and CDR2 YFSETQ. With 4 bases removed from V and 4 bases from J, the gap between germline ends came to 11 bases.

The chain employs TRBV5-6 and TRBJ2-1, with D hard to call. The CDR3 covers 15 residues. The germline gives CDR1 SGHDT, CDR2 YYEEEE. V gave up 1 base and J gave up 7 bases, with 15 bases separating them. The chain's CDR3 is CASSLFGRTGNEQFF. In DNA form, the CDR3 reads TGTGCCAGCAGCTTGTTCGGCAGGACCGGGAATGAGCAGTTCTTC.